Detailed here is one T cell receptor (beta chain). As processed by the authors: Using reference gene primer amplification, nucleated cell counts were estimated. Sequencing used immunoSEQ multiplex PCR; TCRdb keeps in-frame clones, though not all of them. That table is the source of V, J and clone size, and D and trimming were worked out from the DNA. The sample shows 50,000 to 55,000 clones, 85% to 90% of them seen only once. Germline V gene lookup returns CDR1 SGHAT and CDR2 FQNNGV. Trimming took 6 bases from V and 12 from J; bases not matched to a gene: 13. This CDR3 has 13 residues. This sample is part of a study of blood T cell repertoires in COVID-19. About the research overall: PBMCs, B-cell-depleted T cells, or T cells provided the cDNA or gDNA that made up the material.

The receptor comes from a man aged 60-69 years with active COVID-19. What was sequenced was peripheral blood. This rearrangement joins TRBV11-2 to TRBJ2-7, with 8 bases identical to TRBD2. CDR3 in DNA: TGTGCCAGCAGATCCCTCCGGGGGGGAAAAAGGTACTTC. This encodes CASRSLRGGKRYF.